This TCR beta chain was observed in a study of T cells in narcolepsy (dated 2018 in TCRdb). Regarding the study in general: Healthy control donors were enrolled in the study alongside patients who had narcolepsy type 1 or type 2 (NT1, NT2). The study sought autoreactive T cells targeting hypocretin neuron self-antigens (hypocretin, TRIB2) in narcolepsy patients, using TCR Vbeta sequencing to track clonotypes in blood and CSF. General study outcomes and caveats: Autoreactive clonotypes were reported to be detected serially in the blood of the same patients and of different patients, but not in the blood of healthy controls. Plots comparing CSF and blood CD4+ T cell clonotypes from the same patient highlighted HCRT-specific and TRIB2-specific autoreactive clonotypes. Some blood memory CD4+ repertoires from patients and controls contained no sequences matching autoreactive T cell clones. Patients and controls had comparable numbers of sequenced blood memory CD4+ clonotypes, averaging about 40,000 and 33,000, respectively.

For TCR Vbeta sequencing, memory CD4+ T cells were sorted ex vivo from the peripheral blood of both healthy controls and narcolepsy patients. Taken from cysteine to phenylalanine, the CDR3 has 15 residues. The CDR3 DNA has 45 bases and is translated from base 1. Trimming at the junction amounts to 7 bases on V and 1 base on J, and the germline ends lie 16 bases apart. CDR1 and CDR2, looked up from the germline V gene, are SNHLY and FYNNEI. Preparation of the library involved the immunoSEQ multiplex PCR assay. In its TCRdb copy, this immuneACCESS table keeps in-frame sequences only and misses some clones. Where compared with another copy, unresolved V genes explain less than half of these, and the others have no known cause. This sample has around 20,000 clones in its table, and about 90% of those were observed once. The ten largest clones add up to roughly 0.99% of the sample. Comment on this clone: Its antigen target is currently unknown. Qualities for individual bases were not recorded, and no much larger clone is one base off.

Recombination joined TRBV2 with TRBJ1-1, with the D gene uncertain. Sequencing used CD45RA- memory CD4+ T cells from PBMCs. The sample's cell subset or site label, decoded: memory T cells sorted ex vivo from peripheral blood. This TCR derives from a human donor with narcolepsy. Here is the DNA: TGTGCCAGCACCGAAACTGGCGGCTGGAACACTGAAGCTTTCTTT. Its amino acids are CASTETGGWNTEAFF.